This T cell receptor beta chain appears in the sequencing data of a study of T-cell memory formation after mild COVID-19. Findings of the study overall: Researchers found some responding clones in pre-infection memory, a sign that cross-reactive memory joined. Clones shrinking from day 15 to 85 showed even CD4/CD8 mixes; later expanders tilted CD4+. Among contracting clones, CD4+ were mainly CM/EM and CD8+ enriched in EMRA.

CDR1 SGHNT and CDR2 YYREEE come from the germline V gene (reference sequence). CDR3 length: 15 residues. V was trimmed by 4 bases and J by 5 bases, leaving 19 bases between them. Employing constant-segment primers, 5'RACE generated TCR alpha and TCR beta cDNA libraries bearing sample barcodes and UMIs. TCRdb reprocessed the 5' RACE reads with MiXCR, giving one entry per CDR3 protein. Among under 90,000 distinct CDR3 sequences listed, approximately 14% were seen once. With respect to this clonotype: Its target is unknown.

V is TRBV5-4 and J is TRBJ2-7; D may match TRBD1 or TRBD2 (6 bases each). The clonotype was recovered from an adult woman who had mild COVID-19 (a few samples of this study predate the infection). Cell type and time point are not known. Material for sequencing was PBMCs or a T cell subset sorted from them (not recorded which). CDR3 residues: CASSPEGERTNEQYF. CDR3 DNA sequence: TGTGCCAGCAGCCCGGAGGGGGAGAGAACCAACGAGCAGTACTTC.